These 11 T cell receptor beta chains were all obtained from the same sample, sequenced in a study of CD8 T cells in ankylosing spondylitis. TCRdb analysed the 5' RACE reads with MiXCR anew, one entry per CDR3 protein. Of about 190,000 distinct CDR3 sequences in the sample, over 10% were seen once. Source material: blood, either unsorted or a sorted T cell fraction (not recorded which). These receptors were collected from a female donor with ankylosing spondylitis or in good health (not recorded which).

This clonotype was picked up many times. The rearrangement uses TRBV5-1 and TRBJ1-2; TRBD1 agrees at 12 bases. The germline gives CDR1 SGHRS, CDR2 YFSETQ. The CDR3 runs 14 residues. With V trimmed by 4 bases and J by 6 bases, 4 bases remained unmatched. DNA for the CDR3: TGCGCCAGCAGCACCGGGACAGGGGGCGATGGCTACACCTTC. Its protein product is CASSTGTGGDGYTF.

The table lists this clonotype with many counts. The V and J genes are TRBV24-1 and TRBJ2-5; D is possibly TRBD1 (5 bases). The germline V and J ends were trimmed by 4 bases and 0 bases, with 8 bases remaining between them. Germline CDR1 KGHDR, CDR2 SFDVKD. The CDR3 contains 14 residues. CDR3 loop: CATSEFRDQETQYF. The CDR3 coding sequence is TGTGCCACCAGTGAGTTCAGGGACCAAGAGACCCAGTACTTC.

This clonotype came up a few times. The V call is TRBV28, the J call TRBJ2-1; D is possibly TRBD2 (6 bases). This CDR3 contains 16 residues. Germline V lookup: CDR1 MDHEN, CDR2 SYDVKM. V dropped 4 bases and J dropped 7 bases, with 20 bases sitting between them. This chain's CDR3 is CASSYLDGGPKNEQFF. The CDR3 nucleotides are TGTGCCAGCAGTTATCTCGACGGAGGGCCTAAGAATGAGCAGTTCTTC.

This clonotype was detected many times. This chain joins TRBV27 and TRBJ1-5; D is possibly TRBD1 (6 bases). Germline V gene sequence: CDR1 MNHEY, CDR2 SMNVEV (reference sequence). V was shortened by 10 bases and J by 4 bases, with 17 bases between the two germline ends. The CDR3 covers 14 residues. CDR3 in amino acids: CATKKQGVNQPQHF. CDR3 bases: TGTGCCACCAAAAAACAGGGAGTAAATCAGCCCCAGCATTTT.

This clonotype was seen at least ten times. The CDR3 protein is CATTGTANTGELFF. Written as DNA, the CDR3 is TGTGCCACGACCGGGACAGCGAACACCGGGGAGCTGTTTTTT. The gene calls are TRBV10-3 and TRBJ2-2, with TRBD1 matching 7 bases. Germline-derived CDR1 and CDR2 are ENHRY and SYGVKD. The V and J ends lost 10 bases and 0 bases, in that order; junction bases with no gene match: 5. The CDR3 has 14 amino acids.

In the case of this clonotype: A read error may explain this, as a much larger clone is one base away. This chain uses TRBV7-6 with TRBJ2-3; TRBD1 aligns across 7 bases. The ends lost 7 bases at V and 0 bases at J; junction bases unmatched: 10. Germline CDR1 reads SGHVS; CDR2 reads FNYEAQ. CDR3 length equals 16 residues. CDR3 protein: CASTMGQKISTDTQYF. The CDR3, as DNA: TGTGCCAGCACCATGGGACAGAAAATAAGCACAGATACGCAGTATTTT.

This clonotype was counted only a few times. The chain couples TRBV7-2 to TRBJ2-7, with 11 bases matching TRBD2. The germline gives CDR1 SGHTA, CDR2 FQGNSA. CDR3 length equals 17 residues. Trimming at V came to 5 bases and at J to 0 bases, leaving 9 bases not matched to a gene. CDR3 amino acids: CASSLRGLADSSYEQYF. CDR3 nucleotide sequence: TGTGCCAGCAGCCTAAGGGGACTAGCGGATAGCTCCTACGAGCAGTACTTC.

Only one count was recorded for this clonotype. V gene TRBV30 combines with J gene TRBJ1-1; D not certain. Per the germline V gene, CDR1 is GTSNPN and CDR2 is SVGIG (reference sequence). V was pared by 8 bases and J by 5 bases, with 15 bases between. The CDR3 is 12 amino acids. The CDR3 sequence is CAVIQVSTEAFF. CDR3 DNA: TGTGCCGTAATTCAGGTGTCAACTGAAGCTTTCTTT.

This clonotype turned up a few times. The chain carries TRBV7-3 and TRBJ2-5, with 7 bases matching TRBD2. Germline values: CDR1 SGHTA, CDR2 FQGTGA. The CDR3 spans 15 residues. The ends lost 5 bases at V and 9 bases at J; junction bases unmatched: 15. CDR3 coding DNA: TGTGCCAGCAGCCCAAAATCTAGCGGACGAGGGGCCCAGTACTTC. This translates into CASSPKSSGRGAQYF.

This clonotype was counted at least ten times. The rearrangement uses TRBV12-3 or TRBV12-4 and TRBJ2-2; D unclear. Trimming removed 5 bases at V and 3 bases at J, with 10 bases between. This CDR3 has 14 residues. CDR3 region: CASSLWQHTGELFF. CDR3 DNA: TGTGCCAGCAGTCTCTGGCAGCACACCGGGGAGCTGTTTTTT.

This clonotype was picked up a small number of times. The chain recombines TRBV11-2 with TRBJ2-1; 9 positions agree with TRBD1. The CDR3 covers 18 residues. V was clipped by 5 bases and J by 3 bases; unmatched bases: 14. Germline V gene sequence: CDR1 SGHAT, CDR2 FQNNGV. The CDR3 DNA follows: TGTGCCAGCAGCCCTAAGGGCCCCGGACAGGGGAACTACAATGAGCAGTTCTTC. Translating it yields CASSPKGPGQGNYNEQFF. Full variable domain (rest looked up from reference TRBV11-2 and TRBJ2-1): EAGVAQSPRYKIIEKRQSVAFWCNPISGHATLYWYQQILGQGPKLLIQFQNNGVVDDSQLPKDRFSAERLKGVDSTLKIQPAKLEDSAVYLCASSPKGPGQGNYNEQFFGPGTRLTVL.